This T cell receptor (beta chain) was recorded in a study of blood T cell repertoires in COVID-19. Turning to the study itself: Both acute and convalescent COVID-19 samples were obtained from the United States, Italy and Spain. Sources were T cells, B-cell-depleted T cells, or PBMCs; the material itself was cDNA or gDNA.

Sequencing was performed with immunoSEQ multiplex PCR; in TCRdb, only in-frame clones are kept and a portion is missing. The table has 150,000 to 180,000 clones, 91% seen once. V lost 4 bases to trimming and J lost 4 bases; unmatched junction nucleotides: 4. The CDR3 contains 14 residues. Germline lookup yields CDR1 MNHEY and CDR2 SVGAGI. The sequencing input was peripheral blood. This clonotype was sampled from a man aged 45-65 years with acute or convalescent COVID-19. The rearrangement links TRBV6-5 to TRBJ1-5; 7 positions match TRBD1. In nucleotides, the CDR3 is TGTGCCAGCAGTTTGGACAGGTGGAATCAGCCCCAGCATTTT. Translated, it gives CASSLDRWNQPQHF.